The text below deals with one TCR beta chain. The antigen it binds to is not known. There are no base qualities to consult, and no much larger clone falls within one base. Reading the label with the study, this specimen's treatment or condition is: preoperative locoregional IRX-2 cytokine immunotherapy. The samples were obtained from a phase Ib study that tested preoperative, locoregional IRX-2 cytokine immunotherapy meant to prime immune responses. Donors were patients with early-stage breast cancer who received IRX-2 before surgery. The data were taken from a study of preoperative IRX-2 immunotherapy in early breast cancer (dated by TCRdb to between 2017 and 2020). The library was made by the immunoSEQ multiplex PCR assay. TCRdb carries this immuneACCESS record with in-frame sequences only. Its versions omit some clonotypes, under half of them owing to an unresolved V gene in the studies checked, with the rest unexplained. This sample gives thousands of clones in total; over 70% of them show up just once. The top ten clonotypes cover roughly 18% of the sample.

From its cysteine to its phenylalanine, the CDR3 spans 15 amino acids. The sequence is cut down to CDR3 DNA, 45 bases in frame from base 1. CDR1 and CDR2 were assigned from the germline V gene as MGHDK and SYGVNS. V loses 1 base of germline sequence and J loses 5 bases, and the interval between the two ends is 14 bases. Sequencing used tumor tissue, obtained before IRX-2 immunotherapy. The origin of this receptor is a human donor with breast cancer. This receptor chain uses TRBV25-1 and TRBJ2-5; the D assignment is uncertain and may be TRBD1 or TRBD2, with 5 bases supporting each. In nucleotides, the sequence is TGTGCCAGCAGTGAATTTTTGTGGGACGGGGAGACCCAGTACTTC. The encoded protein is CASSEFLWDGETQYF.